The 12 T cell receptor beta chains presented below share a single source sample, sequenced in a study of PD-L1 blockade in urothelial cancer. Time point of the sample: peripheral blood 6 weeks after treatment start. Here immunoSEQ multiplex PCR was the method, and the copy in TCRdb shows in-frame clones only, minus some. This table has 90,000 to 130,000 clones, 91% appearing once. Sequencing was performed on PBMCs, taken around atezolizumab (anti-PD-L1) treatment. The receptors stem from a man between 60 and 75 years old with urothelial cancer.

The rearrangement links TRBV5-4 to TRBJ2-3, with a weak D call TRBD2 (6 bases). The length of the CDR3 is 15 residues. Germline V gene sequence: CDR1 SGHNT, CDR2 YYREEE (reference sequence). The V gene lost 3 bases and the J gene lost 1 base, with 12 bases spanning the gap. Written as DNA, the CDR3 is TGTGCCAGCAGCTGGCAGGGAGGAGGCACAGATACGCAGTATTTT. This gives the protein CASSWQGGGTDTQYF.

V and J are TRBV4-2 and TRBJ2-3; 8 positions match TRBD1. V dropped 4 bases and J dropped 1; count of bases not matched to a gene: 4. In germline, CDR1 is LGHNA, CDR2 YNFKEQ. This CDR3 spans 15 amino acids. CDR3 in amino acids: CASSLPGQGTDTQYF. CDR3 nucleotide sequence: TGTGCCAGCAGCCTGCCGGGACAGGGCACAGATACGCAGTATTTT.

The chain has TRBV19 and TRBJ2-4; 9 nucleotides line up with TRBD2. This CDR3 is 14 amino acids long. Germline-derived CDR1 and CDR2 are LNHDA and SQIVND (reference sequence). Trimming cost V 1 base and J 7 bases; bases outside gene matches: 2. CDR3 protein: CASSIGGRANIQYF. The CDR3, as DNA: TGTGCCAGTAGTATAGGCGGGAGGGCGAACATTCAGTACTTC.

This chain uses TRBV25-1 with TRBJ2-5, with TRBD2 matching 8 bases. Germline CDR1 reads MGHDK; CDR2 reads SYGVNS. The V segment lost 6 bases and the J segment 2 bases; nucleotides outside the gene matches: 11. This CDR3 is 16 amino acids long. The CDR3 region has the DNA TGTGCCAGCAGCATCTTAGTTAGCGGGATTCAAGAGACCCAGTACTTC. As protein: CASSILVSGIQETQYF.

V usage is TRBV7-2 and J usage is TRBJ1-3; D gene uncertain. CDR1 and CDR2 (germline): SGHTA, FQGNSA. Trimming took off 5 bases at V and 0 bases at J, with 11 bases between the two ends. This CDR3 has 15 residues. CDR3 protein: CASSRLLTSGNTIYF. The DNA for the CDR3 is TGTGCCAGCAGCCGACTACTCACCTCTGGAAACACCATATATTTT.

The chain couples TRBV4-3 to TRBJ1-3; 9 bases are a match to TRBD1. This CDR3 has 18 amino acids. The trim removed 0 bases at V and 3 bases at J, leaving 9 bases unmatched. In germline, CDR1 is LGHNA, CDR2 YSLEER. The DNA of the CDR3 is TGCGCCAGCAGCCAAGATACGCCGGGACAGGGACTTGGAAACACCATATATTTT. This translates into CASSQDTPGQGLGNTIYF.

The chain carries TRBV6-6 and TRBJ1-5, with D maybe TRBD1 (5 bases). The ends were cut back, 2 bases at V and 5 bases at J, with 10 bases in the middle. The CDR3 consists of 14 residues. From germline, CDR1 is MNHNY and CDR2 SVGAGI (reference sequence). CDR3 loop: CASSYGRGDQPQHF. CDR3 DNA: TGTGCCAGCAGTTACGGGCGGGGGGATCAGCCCCAGCATTTT.

CDR3 region: CASGPMGDRDREQYF. The CDR3 region has the DNA TGTGCCAGCGGGCCTATGGGGGACAGGGATAGAGAGCAGTACTTC. The rearrangement uses TRBV5-4 and TRBJ2-7, with 9 bases fitting TRBD1. The germline V gene encodes CDR1 SGHNT and CDR2 YYREEE (reference sequence). With V trimmed by 7 bases and J by 7 bases, 15 bases remained unmatched. The CDR3 covers 15 residues.

The V and J genes are TRBV12-5 and TRBJ2-5, with TRBD1 matching over 7 bases. Trimming removed 5 bases from V and 0 bases from J; junction bases left unmatched: 9. The germline V gene encodes CDR1 LGHNT and CDR2 FRNRAP. CDR3 size: 16 residues. The CDR3 nucleotides are TGTGCTAGTGGTCCCCTCCGTGACAGGGACCAAGAGACCCAGTACTTC. Encoded protein: CASGPLRDRDQETQYF.

This clone showed up just once. The J gene is TRBJ2-7, the V gene TRBV15; TRBD1 might be the D (5 bases). Germline V gene data show CDR1 as LNHNV and CDR2 as YYDKDF (reference sequence). This CDR3 has 15 amino acids. V gave up 0 bases and J gave up 0 bases, with 9 bases separating them. The DNA of the CDR3 is TGTGCCACCAGCAGAGAGACAGTCTACTCCTACGAGCAGTACTTC. Protein sequence: CATSRETVYSYEQYF.

This chain connects TRBV19 to TRBJ2-3, with D possibly matching TRBD1 (6 bases). Germline V lookup: CDR1 LNHDA, CDR2 SQIVND (reference sequence). V lost 7 bases, J lost 2 bases, and 13 bases lay in between. The CDR3 extends over 14 amino acids. CDR3 amino acids: CASTGTGNTDTQYF. The CDR3 nucleotides read TGTGCCAGTACCGGAACAGGGAACACAGATACGCAGTATTTT.

A note on this clone: Compared with germline, one end of the junction differs, possibly owing to a read error. The V and J genes are TRBV13 and TRBJ2-1, with D maybe TRBD2 (6 bases). Germline lookup yields CDR1 PRHDT and CDR2 FYEKMQ (reference sequence). The CDR3 runs to 16 residues. The CDR3 is CTSSSPLAGTYNEQFF. CDR3 bases: TGTACCAGCAGCTCCCCACTCGCGGGAACCTACAATGAGCAGTTCTTC.